This entry concerns a single TCR beta chain. In assigning cohorts, the study relied on participant-reported clinical history. Two negative PCRs, clearance, or symptom resolution characterized the recovered Cohort 3 donors. This record belongs to a study of blood T cell repertoires in COVID-19. Study-level background: Collection of acute and convalescent COVID-19 samples took place in the United States, Italy and Spain. Nucleic acid was either cDNA or gDNA, and it came from T cells, B-cell-depleted T cells, or PBMCs.

V was pared by 7 bases and J by 3 bases, with 7 bases of the junction left unmatched. The CDR3 runs 14 residues. CDR1 is LNHDA and CDR2 is SQIVND in the germline V gene (reference sequence). Clones were sequenced by immunoSEQ multiplex PCR, and TCRdb holds only the in-frame ones, with some missing. The repertoire holds about 330,000 clones, with 80% to 90% as singletons. This sequence joins TRBV19 and TRBJ1-2; 8 bases line up with TRBD1. This clonotype was sampled from a woman under 40 who had recovered from COVID-19. Source material: PBMCs or T cells enriched from blood (not recorded which). This CDR3 is CASTQTGVDYGYTF. The CDR3 DNA follows: TGTGCCAGTACCCAGACAGGGGTGGACTATGGCTACACCTTC.